This TCR beta chain is drawn from a study of T-cell reconstitution after alpha-beta-depleted transplantation in children (TCRdb year 2016). Looking at the study overall: Using TCR repertoire profiling, the study followed T-cell immune reconstitution in a quantitative way in children after TCRalphabeta/CD19-depleted allogeneic hematopoietic cell transplantation. Broader findings and caveats from the paper: The frequencies of hyperexpanded clones fell over the following months, and after one year, T-cell counts and TCRbeta diversity were mostly attributed to newly produced T cells. The apparently early alphabetaT-cell count recovery about two months after transplant was reportedly dependent on only several hundred rapidly expanded clones derived from non-depleted graft cells. In some patients, the high TCRbeta diversity seen at day 60 was put down to recipient T cells and intrathymic progenitors that had survived conditioning.

As to this clonotype: This receptor's antigen is unknown. No base quality information exists; no much larger clone differs at one position.

According to the study, the label for this sample's treatment or condition signals: allogeneic hematopoietic cell transplantation with graft depleted of TCRalphabeta T cells and CD19 B cells. Transplant recipients were children who received TCRalphabeta/CD19-depleted allogeneic hematopoietic cell grafts. The library relied on PCR. Data came from an Illumina HiSeq 2500. Molecular barcoding was employed in the preparation of TCR libraries, with unique molecular identifiers being used to normalize TCRbeta repertoire quantification. TCRdb trimmed public reads at Q25 via fastp, called clones via MiXCR and kept in-frame beta chains. One record per CDR3 amino acid sequence lists the most common genes and DNA. The sample contains 500,000 or so distinct CDR3 sequences, over 9.5% of them found a single time. About 15% of the sample lies in the top ten. V was cut back by 5 bases and J by 9 bases, leaving a gap of 26 bases between them. From the germline V gene (reference sequence), CDR1 is DFQATT and CDR2 is SNEGSKA. The CDR3 holds 16 amino acids from the cysteine to the phenylalanine. Just CDR3 DNA is preserved here, 48 bases in frame from base 1.

The source is a female patient aged 2-15 years who had a stem cell transplant for aplastic anemia, so the T cells may come from the graft donor. This receptor chain uses TRBV20-1 and TRBJ2-1; the D call is tentative, TRBD1 or TRBD2, as each matches 6 bases. The sequenced sample was PBMCs, mostly from graft donor cells, obtained 180 days after TCRalphabeta/CD19-depleted stem cell transplant. The nucleotide sequence reads as follows: TGCAGTGCTGCGATCGGGGGCGGTTTCTATAGAAGTGAGCAGTTCTTC. Its translation reads: CSAAIGGGFYRSEQFF.